This T cell receptor beta chain was captured in a study of T cells after yellow fever vaccination. Whole-study context: Libraries from low-cell-number fractions were prepared with the SMART-Seq v4 Ultra Low Input RNA kit.

Using its own MiXCR run on the 5' RACE reads, TCRdb lists one record per CDR3 protein. Of 250,000 to 400,000 distinct CDR3 sequences listed, 4% to 5.5% are singletons. This clonotype has a handful of counts. The receptor comes from a man younger than 35 who received the YFV17D yellow fever vaccine. Material: PBMCs, obtained 15 days after the yellow fever booster vaccination.

CDR3 loop: CASSPTRAGELFF. CDR3 DNA: TGTGCCAGCAGCCCCACCCGGGCCGGGGAGCTGTTTTTT. The V call is TRBV12-3 or TRBV12-4, the J call TRBJ2-2; D not certain. V was trimmed by 6 bases and J by 6 bases, leaving 11 bases between them. CDR3 size: 13 residues.